Below, 15 T cell receptor beta chains from the same sample are listed, as sequenced in a study of T cell changes during pregnancy in multiple sclerosis. Method: immunoSEQ multiplex PCR; TCRdb's copy keeps in-frame clones and lacks some. This table holds roughly 60,000 clones, 80% to 90% found once. The sample here was CD4+ T cells from peripheral blood mononuclear cells, taken in the first trimester of pregnancy. The receptors shown here come from a female donor with multiple sclerosis, enrolled in a pregnancy study.

DNA for the CDR3: TGTGCCAGCGCGGCTAGCGGGAACCAAGAGACCCAGTACTTC. Translated, it gives CASAASGNQETQYF. This chain links TRBV6-1 with TRBJ2-5; 9 bases line up with TRBD2. Losses at the gene ends were 8 bases for V and 0 bases for J; bases not matched to a gene: 4. This CDR3 has 14 amino acids. Germline CDR1 and CDR2: MNHNS and SASEGT.

V is TRBV6-6 and J is TRBJ1-6, with 11 bases lining up with TRBD1. The CDR3 length is 16 residues. CDR1 and CDR2 (germline): MNHNY, SVGAGI (reference sequence). V trimming: 6 bases; J trimming: 9 bases; junction bases outside the gene matches: 10. CDR3 in DNA: TGTGCCAGCAGCGAGGGGACAGGGGGTTTTGGTTCACCCCTCCACTTT. Amino acids: CASSEGTGGFGSPLHF.

This clone was seen once. This chain joins TRBV5-1 and TRBJ2-2, with D possibly being TRBD1 (6 bases). The ends were cut back, 5 bases at V and 1 base at J, with 15 bases in the middle. The CDR3 is made up of 16 amino acids. The germline V gene encodes CDR1 SGHRS and CDR2 YFSETQ. CDR3 in DNA: TGCGCCAGCAGACCAGCCGGGACACTGAACACCGGGGAGCTGTTTTTT. Its protein product is CASRPAGTLNTGELFF.

The chain is built from TRBV5-1 and TRBJ1-4; 7 nucleotides agree with TRBD1. This CDR3 is 15 amino acids long. After removal of 4 bases from V and 7 bases from J, the junction contained 10 bases not matched to a gene. Germline assignment: CDR1 SGHRS and CDR2 YFSETQ. The CDR3, as DNA: TGCGCCAGCAGCAAGACGACAGGGCTGGGTGAAAAACTGTTTTTT. Translated, it gives CASSKTTGLGEKLFF.

The V gene is TRBV11-2, the J gene TRBJ1-4; D is perhaps TRBD1 (5 bases). The CDR3 length is 14 residues. Trimming pared 4 bases from V and 8 bases from J, leaving 14 bases between. Germline V lookup: CDR1 SGHAT, CDR2 FQNNGV. This CDR3 reads CASSSWGVGEKLFF. For the CDR3, the DNA is TGTGCCAGCAGCTCCTGGGGGGTCGGCGAAAAACTGTTTTTT.

This clone appeared once. The genes are TRBV9 and TRBJ1-2, with 7 bases lining up with TRBD1. This CDR3 spans 13 amino acids. Per the germline V gene, CDR1 is SGDLS and CDR2 is YYNGEE. With 4 bases clipped from V and 8 bases from J, the junction kept 8 bases outside the gene matches. The CDR3 region has the DNA TGTGCCAGCAGCATAACAGGGGTACAAGGCTACACCTTC. As protein: CASSITGVQGYTF.

The V call is TRBV7-8, the J call TRBJ2-7, with 9 bases fitting TRBD1. The CDR3 sequence is 12 residues long. Trimming cost V 8 bases and J 6 bases; bases outside gene matches: 5. Germline V CDR1 and CDR2: SGHVS, FQNEAQ. The chain's CDR3 is CASGTGYGEQYF. In DNA form, the CDR3 reads TGTGCCAGCGGGACAGGGTACGGCGAGCAGTACTTC.

The chain carries TRBV6-6 and TRBJ2-7; the D is unclear. Looked up from germline, CDR1 is MNHNY and CDR2 is SVGAGI (reference sequence). Deletions cut 0 bases from V and 4 bases from J, with 13 bases between. The CDR3 runs 15 residues. CDR3 in amino acids: CASSYSTAGPYEQYF. CDR3 nucleotide sequence: TGTGCCAGCAGTTACTCGACGGCAGGCCCTTACGAGCAGTACTTC.

The chain couples TRBV19 to TRBJ1-1; D gene ambiguous. V was pared by 1 base and J by 1 base, with 7 bases between. Germline V gene sequence: CDR1 LNHDA, CDR2 SQIVND (reference sequence). The CDR3 runs 14 residues. The CDR3 is CASSIGGWNTEAFF. The DNA for the CDR3 is TGTGCCAGTAGTATAGGAGGGTGGAACACTGAAGCTTTCTTT. Full variable domain (missing parts from reference TRBV19 and TRBJ1-1): DGGITQSPKYLFRKEGQNVTLSCEQNLNHDAMYWYRQDPGQGLRLIYYSQIVNDFQKGDIAEGYSVSREKKESFPLTVTSAQKNPTAFYLCASSIGGWNTEAFFGQGTRLTVV.

The chain uses TRBV6-6 and TRBJ1-1, with TRBD1 matching 9 bases. In germline, CDR1 is MNHNY, CDR2 SVGAGI (reference sequence). The CDR3 spans 16 residues. After removal of 9 bases from V and 5 bases from J, the junction contained 16 bases not matched to a gene. This CDR3 reads CASRTGGLGSGTEAFF. The CDR3, as DNA: TGTGCCAGTAGAACAGGGGGCCTGGGCTCGGGTACTGAAGCTTTCTTT.

The V and J genes are TRBV5-1 and TRBJ2-7, with D possibly being TRBD2 (6 bases). This CDR3 comprises 17 residues. CDR1 is SGHRS, CDR2 YFSETQ, per germline. V was trimmed by 2 bases and J by 6 bases, leaving 24 bases between them. The CDR3 is CASSFEKKRGALGEQYF. The CDR3 coding sequence is TGCGCCAGCAGCTTTGAGAAGAAGCGCGGGGCCCTGGGCGAGCAGTACTTC.

This chain uses TRBV4-2 with TRBJ1-5; D not certain. CDR1 and CDR2 from the germline V gene are LGHNA and YNFKEQ. Trimming shortened V by 0 bases and J by 0 bases, and 9 bases separated the two germline ends. This CDR3 has 16 residues. DNA for the CDR3: TGTGCCAGCAGCCAAGAAGCGTTTTATAGCAATCAGCCCCAGCATTTT. Translated, it gives CASSQEAFYSNQPQHF.

The chain joins TRBV28 to TRBJ2-1, with 8 bases aligning to TRBD2. Germline CDR1 and CDR2: MDHEN and SYDVKM. This CDR3 has 14 residues. Trimming took 5 bases from V and 5 from J; bases not matched to a gene: 5. The chain's CDR3 is CASSPGTRNNEQFF. CDR3 nucleotide sequence: TGTGCCAGCAGTCCCGGGACTAGAAACAATGAGCAGTTCTTC.

This chain connects TRBV5-1 to TRBJ2-5, with a possible D match to TRBD1 (6 bases). The CDR3 extends over 14 amino acids. Germline assignment: CDR1 SGHRS and CDR2 YFSETQ. The V and J ends lost 4 bases and 1 base respectively, with 11 bases between them. The CDR3 is CASSKDRPQETQYF. CDR3 nucleotides: TGCGCCAGCAGCAAGGACAGACCCCAAGAGACCCAGTACTTC.

The V gene is TRBV30, the J gene TRBJ2-1, with a weak D call TRBD2 (5 bases). V was cut by 4 bases and J by 4 bases, with 17 bases left in between. Germline CDR1 reads GTSNPN; CDR2 reads SVGIG (reference sequence). The CDR3 has 15 residues. The CDR3 is CAWIEGLGRYNEQFF. CDR3 in DNA: TGTGCCTGGATTGAGGGTCTGGGGAGATACAATGAGCAGTTCTTC.